A selection of T cell receptor beta chains follows, all from one sample in a study of response to subunit inactivated influenza vaccine. A single record per CDR3 protein comes from TCRdb applying MiXCR to the RT-PCR reads. Of 700,000 to 800,000 distinct CDR3 sequences listed, about 18% are singletons. The sequences come from PBMCs from blood, collected roughly 5 days after vaccination. These receptors came from a man aged 50-60 years who received an inactivated influenza vaccine. CDR3s include the opening cysteine and the closing phenylalanine or tryptophan. The D gene is left open where the match is weak. Size is omitted from some rows. Given values are once, few, many or a class for expanded clones.

TRBV9	NA	TRBJ2-7	TRBD1	CASSPGQAASYEQYF	TGTGCCAGCAGCCCCGGACAGGCCGCTTCCTACGAGCAGTACTTC
TRBV7-9	NA	TRBJ1-4	NA	CASSLYPNEKLFF	TGTGCCAGCAGCTTATATCCCAATGAAAAACTGTTTTTT
TRBV5-1	NA	TRBJ2-1	NA	CASSLGVGASNEQFF	TGCGCCAGCAGCTTGGGGGTGGGGGCCAGCAATGAGCAGTTCTTC
TRBV20-1	NA	TRBJ1-1	NA	CSASHLNTEAFF	TGCAGTGCTAGTCATCTGAACACTGAAGCTTTCTTT
TRBV5-1	NA	TRBJ2-1	NA	CASSPSTGSYNEQFF	TGCGCCAGCAGCCCCTCGACAGGCTCCTACAATGAGCAGTTCTTC
TRBV7-9	NA	TRBJ1-1	NA	CASSLASSKAAFF	TGTGCCAGCAGCTTAGCCTCATCCAAGGCAGCTTTCTTT
TRBV2	NA	TRBJ2-1	NA	CASLEAESSYNEQFF	TGTGCCAGCCTCGAGGCGGAGAGCTCCTACAATGAGCAGTTCTTC
TRBV20-1	NA	TRBJ2-3	TRBD2	CSAREPSGRADTQYF	TGCAGTGCTAGAGAGCCGAGCGGGAGGGCAGATACGCAGTATTTT
TRBV12-3/TRBV12-4	NA	TRBJ2-7	TRBD2	CASTLLREGEQYF	TGTGCCAGCACCCTGCTCCGGGAGGGCGAGCAGTACTTC
TRBV24-1	few	TRBJ2-1	NA	CATSDPMGQQDNEQFF	TGTGCCACCAGTGACCCTATGGGTCAGCAAGACAATGAGCAGTTCTTC
TRBV4-3	few	TRBJ2-3	NA	CASSREWGSDGFSTDTQYF	TGCGCCAGCAGCCGAGAATGGGGTTCCGACGGGTTTAGCACAGATACGCAGTATTTT
TRBV20-1	NA	TRBJ1-1	NA	CSAPLLGFTEAFF	TGCAGTGCTCCCCTTCTGGGTTTCACTGAAGCTTTCTTT
TRBV2	NA	TRBJ2-7	TRBD2	CASRVTSGSNEQYF	TGTGCCAGCAGGGTGACTAGCGGGAGCAACGAGCAGTACTTC
TRBV7-9	few	TRBJ2-1	NA	CASLPTQYNEQFF	TGTGCCAGCTTGCCGACCCAGTACAATGAGCAGTTCTTC
TRBV29-1	many	TRBJ2-7	NA	CSVLGFDSYEQYF	TGCAGCGTCCTGGGCTTTGACTCCTACGAGCAGTACTTC